These 10 T cell receptor beta chains came from one sample sequenced in a study of tumor-infiltrating lymphocytes in primary liver carcinoma. Priming with a constant-region primer yielded TCR beta cDNA from roughly 490 ng total RNA. Investigators got TCR beta libraries out of three nested multiplex PCR rounds, done with slightly modified ARM-PCR. TRBV1-TRBV30 forward and Cbeta reverse primers drove the first two roughly 11-cycle rounds. Using its own MiXCR run on the multiplex PCR reads, TCRdb lists one record per CDR3 protein. The table has 65,000 to 90,000 distinct CDR3 sequences, about three quarters seen once. The source material, roughly 18-30 mg of unsorted bulk tissue, was used to co-extract RNA and DNA. The source material was liver tumor tissue from sampling region 1. Subset defined: tumor region T1, superior pole. The receptors were gathered from a man between 40 and 49 years old with primary liver carcinoma and hepatitis B virus infection.

About this clonotype itself: One junction end disagrees with the germline gene, perhaps due to a read error. V usage is TRBV11-2 and J usage is TRBJ2-1; perhaps TRBD2 as D (5 bases). The CDR3 length is 22 residues. Per the germline V gene, CDR1 is SGHAT and CDR2 is FQNNGV. The CDR3 bases are TGTGCCAGCAGCCTCTCCTACCGGGGTCCCGTGAAACGGGTTCGCTCCTACCATGAGCAGTTATTT. Its translation: CASSLSYRGPVKRVRSYHEQLF.

With respect to this clonotype: The junction departs from the called germline gene at one end, perhaps through a read error. The rearrangement links TRBV11-3 to TRBJ1-1; weak D call: TRBD1 (5 bases). The CDR3 covers 14 residues. Per germline, CDR1 SGHNT and CDR2 YENEEA. The CDR3 loop reads CANSFTPMDTEAFF. The CDR3 coding sequence is TGTGCCAACAGTTTCACACCCATGGACACTGAGGCTTTCTTT.

In the case of this clonotype: A much larger clone lies one base from this, so it may be a read error. The chain recombines TRBV5-1 with TRBJ1-1; D might be TRBD1 (6 bases). Trimming took 4 bases from V and 4 from J, leaving 17 bases between them. Germline lookup yields CDR1 SGHRS and CDR2 YFSETQ. This CDR3 is built from 15 residues. CDR3 residues: CASSAYKGESTEAFF. The CDR3 nucleotides are TGCGCCAGCAGCGCCTACAAGGGGGAGAGCACTGAAGCTTTCTTT.

This clonotype showed up many times. V gene TRBV5-1 combines with J gene TRBJ2-1; the D gene is possibly TRBD1 (6 bases). Trimming removed 3 bases at V and 9 bases at J, with 13 bases between. The CDR3 is 13 amino acids. From germline, CDR1 is SGHRS and CDR2 YFSETQ. As DNA, the CDR3 is TGCGCCAGCAGCTGCACAGGGTGCATTGAGCAGTTCTTC. Translating it yields CASSCTGCIEQFF.

With respect to this clonotype: The junction differs from germline at one of its ends, possibly a read error. This chain joins TRBV6-4 and TRBJ2-2, with 7 nucleotides matching TRBD1. Looked up from germline, CDR1 is MRHNA and CDR2 is SNTAGT. CDR3 length equals 16 residues. The CDR3 bases are TGTGTCAGCAGTGGTCCCGGGACAGAGCACACCGGGGAGCTGTTTTTT. Protein sequence: CVSSGPGTEHTGELFF.

With regard to this clonotype: One junction end does not reproduce the germline sequence, and a read error may be involved. This chain uses TRBV10-3 with TRBJ2-7; possibly TRBD2 for D (5 bases). The CDR3 totals 13 residues. Germline V gene data show CDR1 as ENHRY and CDR2 as SYGVKD. The CDR3 DNA reads as TGTGCCATCGGCGAGTCGGGGTACTACGAGCAATACTTC. Translation: CAIGESGYYEQYF.

Turning to this clonotype: A much larger clone is a single base away; this may be a read error. This chain uses TRBV7-9 with TRBJ1-2, with D unresolved. Deletions cut 0 bases from V and 4 bases from J, with 6 bases between. The V gene's germline CDR1 is SEHNR and CDR2 FQNEAQ (reference sequence). This CDR3 is built from 13 residues. For the CDR3, the DNA is TGTGCCAGCAGCTTAGCGAGTCTCTATGGCTACACCTTC. This sequence encodes CASSLASLYGYTF.

This rearrangement joins TRBV11-2 to TRBJ2-7; possible D gene TRBD1, 6 bases. Trimming cost V 7 bases and J 4 bases, with 20 bases left between them. This CDR3 has 15 amino acids. Germline loops: CDR1 SGHAT, CDR2 FQNNGV. The CDR3, as DNA: TGTGCCAGCAATTCTACAGGGAGCCGGAGGTACGAGCAGTACTTC. The encoded protein is CASNSTGSRRYEQYF. The complete variable domain, with remaining parts taken from reference TRBV11-2 and TRBJ2-7, reads EAGVAQSPRYKIIEKRQSVAFWCNPISGHATLYWYQQILGQGPKLLIQFQNNGVVDDSQLPKDRFSAERLKGVDSTLKIQPAKLEDSAVYLCASNSTGSRRYEQYFGPGTRLTVT.

Many counts were recorded for this clonotype. The J gene is TRBJ2-3, the V gene TRBV2, with 8 positions matching TRBD2. V was pared by 3 bases and J by 4 bases, with 6 bases of the junction left unmatched. Germline CDR1 SNHLY, CDR2 FYNNEI. The CDR3 covers 15 residues. CDR3 protein: CASSEGAGGPDTQYF. CDR3 bases: TGTGCCAGCAGTGAGGGTGCGGGAGGTCCAGATACGCAGTATTTT.

The chain joins TRBV7-8 to TRBJ2-1; D is unresolved. Germline V CDR1 and CDR2: SGHVS, FQNEAQ. Deletions cut 10 bases from V and 9 bases from J, with 28 bases between. CDR3 length: 16 residues. The CDR3, as DNA: TGTGCCACCCGGCGAACCCCGTCCTCTTCCCACAGTGAGCAGTTCTTC. Amino acids: CATRRTPSSSHSEQFF.